These T cell receptor beta chains were read from a single sample in a study of cytomegalovirus exposure and HLA in healthy donors. Sequencing used immunoSEQ multiplex PCR; TCRdb keeps in-frame clones, though not all of them. The sample has approximately 200,000 clones; 82% are singletons. The source material was PBMCs. Every receptor here comes from a boy younger than 10 in good health and CMV-seronegative. CDR3s include the opening cysteine and the closing phenylalanine or tryptophan. A D gene is named only where the DNA matches it firmly. Part of the rows lack a size; the others show once, few, many or a class for expanded clones.

j_call clone_size d_call cdr3_length v_call cdr3_aa cdr3_nt
TRBJ1-1 - TRBD1 14 TRBV7-9 CASSQGQMNTEAFF TGTGCCAGCAGCCAGGGACAGATGAACACTGAAGCTTTCTTT
TRBJ1-2 - - 18 TRBV21-1 CASPLGAPGQGKTYGYTF TGTGCCAGCCCCCTGGGAGCCCCGGGACAGGGAAAAACTTATGGCTACACCTTC
TRBJ2-7 - - 14 TRBV18 CASSLGVADYEQYF TGTGCCAGCTCACTTGGGGTAGCGGACTACGAGCAGTACTTC
TRBJ1-1 - TRBD1 16 TRBV5-1 CASSSHGQGGGTEAFF TGCGCCAGCAGCTCCCACGGACAGGGAGGGGGCACTGAAGCTTTCTTT
TRBJ2-4 - TRBD1 15 TRBV11-2 CASSYRGLAKNIQYF TGTGCCAGCAGCTACAGGGGGCTAGCCAAAAACATTCAGTACTTC
TRBJ2-3 - TRBD1 16 TRBV5-1 CASSFGQGASTDTQYF TGCGCCAGCAGCTTTGGGCAGGGGGCAAGCACAGATACGCAGTATTTT
TRBJ1-5 - TRBD1 18 TRBV7-6 CASSLLPGTGDYNQPQHF TGTGCCAGCAGCTTACTCCCCGGGACAGGAGATTACAATCAGCCCCAGCATTTT
TRBJ2-3 - TRBD2 18 TRBV7-6 CASSLVPRLAKSTDTQYF TGTGCCAGCAGCTTAGTCCCCAGACTAGCGAAGAGCACAGATACGCAGTATTTT
TRBJ2-5 - TRBD1 14 TRBV11-1 CASRSDRGEETQYF TGTGCCAGCAGGTCGGACAGGGGGGAAGAGACCCAGTACTTC
TRBJ2-7 - TRBD2 15 TRBV11-1 CASSVGTSGNYEQYF TGTGCCAGCAGCGTCGGGACTAGCGGGAACTACGAGCAGTACTTC
TRBJ2-7 - TRBD1 15 TRBV4-3 CASSQEETGVYEQYF TGCGCCAGCAGCCAAGAAGAGACAGGGGTCTACGAGCAGTACTTC
TRBJ1-2 - - 12 TRBV29-1 CSVIPSLYGYTF TGCAGCGTTATACCTAGCCTGTATGGCTACACCTTC
TRBJ1-1 - TRBD1 11 TRBV7-9 CASSGGTEAFF TGTGCCAGCTCAGGGGGCACTGAAGCTTTCTTT
TRBJ1-2 - TRBD1 16 TRBV5-4 CASSREGDRVGYGYTF TGTGCCAGCAGCCGGGAGGGGGACAGGGTAGGCTATGGCTACACCTTC
TRBJ1-3 - TRBD1 17 TRBV7-9 CASSDRDRVPVPNTIYF TGTGCCAGCAGCGATCGGGACAGGGTCCCCGTACCAAACACCATATATTTT
TRBJ1-2 - - 15 TRBV7-9 CASSFALESNYGYTF TGTGCCAGCAGCTTCGCGCTGGAGTCTAACTATGGCTACACCTTC
TRBJ1-5 - TRBD1 13 TRBV5-6 CASSFDRDQPQHF TGTGCCAGCAGCTTCGACAGGGACCAGCCCCAGCATTTT
TRBJ2-1 - - 13 TRBV7-9 CASSFVGEKEQFF TGTGCCAGCAGCTTTGTCGGGGAAAAGGAGCAGTTCTTC
TRBJ1-1 - - 13 TRBV25-1 CASSGPLDMRAFF TGTGCCAGCAGTGGACCTCTTGACATGCGAGCTTTCTTT
TRBJ2-1 - TRBD2 14 TRBV2 CASNERGAKNEQFF TGTGCCAGCAACGAGCGGGGGGCCAAAAATGAGCAGTTCTTC
TRBJ2-1 once - 14 TRBV7-9 CASGHRKGYNEQFF TGTGCCAGCGGACATAGAAAGGGATACAATGAGCAGTTCTTC
TRBJ2-1 - - 13 TRBV7-2 CASSLEAGHEQFF TGTGCCAGCAGCTTAGAGGCGGGCCATGAGCAGTTCTTC
TRBJ1-2 - - 16 TRBV4-1 CASSPGMIRGNYGYTF TGCGCCAGCAGCCCTGGTATGATCAGGGGAAACTATGGCTACACCTTC
TRBJ1-1 - - 14 TRBV5-1 CASSSTYRSPEAFF TGCGCCAGCAGCTCAACATACAGGTCCCCTGAAGCTTTCTTT
TRBJ2-7 - TRBD2 15 TRBV7-6 CASSPGGYSSYEQYF TGTGCCAGCAGTCCGGGGGGTTATTCCTCCTACGAGCAGTACTTC
TRBJ1-1 - - 14 TRBV10-3 CAISGQVSNTEAFF TGTGCCATCAGTGGACAGGTTTCAAACACTGAAGCTTTCTTT
TRBJ1-6 few TRBD1 17 TRBV4-2 CASSPTPDRVRHSPLHF TGTGCCAGCAGCCCTACGCCGGACAGGGTCAGGCATTCACCCCTCCACTTT
TRBJ2-3 - - 13 TRBV29-1 CSVGGLNTDTQYF TGCAGCGTTGGGGGGCTAAACACAGATACGCAGTATTTT
TRBJ2-7 - - 15 TRBV5-4 CASRPDYGSHYEQYF TGTGCCAGCAGACCCGACTACGGATCCCACTACGAGCAGTACTTC
TRBJ2-7 - TRBD1 14 TRBV18 CASSPPTGIHEQYF TGTGCCAGCTCACCACCGACAGGGATCCACGAGCAGTACTTC
TRBJ2-5 once - 14 TRBV5-6 CASSSTGVRETQYF TGTGCCAGCAGTTCGACGGGGGTCAGAGAGACCCAGTACTTC
TRBJ1-1 once - 17 TRBV11-2 CASSSYRGAKTNTEAFF TGTGCCAGCAGCTCATACCGGGGGGCAAAGACGAACACTGAAGCTTTCTTT
TRBJ2-3 - TRBD1 18 TRBV4-3 CASSRGVERTGSTDTQYF TGCGCCAGCAGCCGGGGGGTAGAGCGGACAGGGAGCACAGATACGCAGTATTTT
TRBJ2-7 - - 15 TRBV6-6 CASSYSRRSSYEQYF TGTGCCAGCAGTTACTCGAGGCGGAGCTCCTACGAGCAGTACTTC
TRBJ1-5 few - 12 TRBV7-2 CASSVPNQPQHF TGTGCCAGCAGCGTCCCGAATCAGCCCCAGCATTTT
TRBJ2-7 - - 21 TRBV7-6 CASSFRPIPQGPPFIAYEQYF TGTGCCAGCAGCTTTAGGCCCATACCACAGGGCCCGCCTTTCATAGCCTACGAGCAGTACTTC
TRBJ2-5 - - 13 TRBV7-9 CASSPPARETQYF TGTGCCAGCAGCCCTCCCGCGAGGGAGACCCAGTACTTC
TRBJ1-4 - - 14 TRBV18 CASSPGIAEEKLFF TGTGCCAGCTCTCCCGGGATAGCGGAAGAAAAACTGTTTTTT
TRBJ2-5 once - 15 TRBV13 CASSFHPGQQETQYF TGTGCCAGCAGCTTCCACCCTGGGCAACAAGAGACCCAGTACTTC
TRBJ2-7 - TRBD2 16 TRBV10-3 CAATGTSGASSYEQYF TGTGCCGCTACAGGGACTAGCGGAGCAAGCTCCTACGAGCAGTACTTC
TRBJ2-5 - - 13 TRBV5-5 CASSPSGQETQYF TGTGCCAGCAGCCCGTCAGGACAAGAAACCCAGTACTTC
TRBJ1-2 - TRBD1 17 TRBV19 CASIPVGAGGARGGYTF TGTGCCAGTATCCCCGTCGGGGCAGGGGGCGCTCGGGGTGGCTACACCTTC
TRBJ2-7 - - 13 TRBV6-5 CASSPPSSYEQYF TGTGCCAGCAGCCCTCCGAGCTCCTACGAGCAGTACTTC
TRBJ1-1 few - 14 TRBV19 CASSIGAGGGSAFF TGTGCCAGTAGTATTGGTGCGGGGGGCGGGTCAGCTTTCTTT
TRBJ2-1 - TRBD1 14 TRBV28 CASSPQDRDNEQFF TGTGCCAGCAGTCCACAAGACAGGGACAATGAGCAGTTCTTC
TRBJ2-5 - - 22 TRBV7-2 CASSLAPGLAGPPQFLEETQYF TGTGCCAGCAGCTTAGCCCCAGGTCTCGCGGGGCCGCCACAATTTCTCGAAGAGACCCAGTACTTC
TRBJ1-5 - TRBD1 17 TRBV4-3 CASSHSSNRGADQPQHF TGCGCCAGCAGCCACAGCTCCAACAGGGGAGCAGATCAGCCCCAGCATTTT